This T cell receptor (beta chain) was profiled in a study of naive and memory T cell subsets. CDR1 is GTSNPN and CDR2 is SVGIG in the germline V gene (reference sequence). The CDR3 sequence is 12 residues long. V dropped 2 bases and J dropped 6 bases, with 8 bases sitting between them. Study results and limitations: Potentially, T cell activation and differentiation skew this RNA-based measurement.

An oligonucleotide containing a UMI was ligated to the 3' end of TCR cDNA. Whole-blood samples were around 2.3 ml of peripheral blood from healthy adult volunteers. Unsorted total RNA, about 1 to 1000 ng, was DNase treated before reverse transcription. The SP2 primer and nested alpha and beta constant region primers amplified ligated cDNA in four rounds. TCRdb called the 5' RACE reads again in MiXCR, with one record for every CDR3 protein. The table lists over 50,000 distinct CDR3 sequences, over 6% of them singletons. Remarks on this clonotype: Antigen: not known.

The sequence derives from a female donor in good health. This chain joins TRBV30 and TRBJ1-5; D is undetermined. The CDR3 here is CAWSLHGQPQHF. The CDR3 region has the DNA TGTGCCTGGAGTTTGCATGGTCAGCCCCAGCATTTT. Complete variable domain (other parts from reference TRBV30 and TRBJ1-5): SQTIHQWPATLVQPVGSPLSLECTVEGTSNPNLYWYRQAAGRGLQLLFYSVGIGQISSEVPQNLSASRPQDRQFILSSKKLLLSDSGFYLCAWSLHGQPQHFGDGTRLSIL.